What follows are 25 T cell receptor beta chains derived from one specimen sequenced in a study of OX40 agonist ivuxolimab in advanced cancers. Produced via immunoSEQ multiplex PCR; TCRdb's table is partial and in-frame only. The sample holds about 24,000 clones; approximately 91% are singletons and the top ten take almost 50%. Specimen: CD4+ or CD8+ T cells sorted from blood, collected in a trial of the OX40 agonist ivuxolimab. These receptors all come from an adult with an advanced solid tumor such as melanoma, head and neck, liver or kidney cancer.

The chain is built from TRBV5-1 and TRBJ1-2; 8 bases fit TRBD1. CDR1 and CDR2 from the germline V gene are SGHRS and YFSETQ. The ends lost 7 bases at V and 1 base at J; junction bases unmatched: 3. The CDR3 contains 13 residues. Here the CDR3 DNA reads TGCGCCAGCCGGACAGGGATTAACTATGGCTACACCTTC. It is translated as CASRTGINYGYTF.

V and J are TRBV27 and TRBJ2-1, with 11 bases that match TRBD1. The germline CDR1 and CDR2 sequences are MNHEY and SMNVEV (reference sequence). Trimming cost V 3 bases and J 7 bases; bases outside gene matches: 11. The CDR3 sequence is 17 residues long. This chain's CDR3 is CASSLYWGQGVGNEQFF. The CDR3, as DNA: TGTGCCAGCAGTTTGTATTGGGGACAGGGGGTGGGGAATGAGCAGTTCTTC.

In this sample, this clone turned up a few times. The chain is built from TRBV5-4 and TRBJ2-1, with no clear D. The germline gives CDR1 SGHNT, CDR2 YYREEE (reference sequence). This CDR3 contains 15 residues. Between the trimmed V and J ends, which lost 0 bases and 6 bases, there was a span of 13 bases. The CDR3 region has the DNA TGTGCCAGCAGCTTGGTATTCCTAGATTTCAATGAGCAGTTCTTC. Residues: CASSLVFLDFNEQFF.

The V and J genes are TRBV6-5 and TRBJ2-7; D is ambiguous. V lost 2 bases to trimming and J lost 3 bases, with 11 bases between them. CDR1 is MNHEY, CDR2 SVGAGI, per germline. This CDR3 has 14 amino acids. CDR3 in amino acids: CASSYQQLGYEQYF. The CDR3 DNA reads as TGTGCCAGCAGTTACCAACAGCTGGGCTACGAGCAGTACTTC.

The J gene is TRBJ1-5, the V gene TRBV7-2; no firm D call. Trimming took 6 bases from V and 9 from J, leaving 12 bases between them. Looked up from germline, CDR1 is SGHTA and CDR2 is FQGNSA. This CDR3 is built from 12 residues. In DNA form, the CDR3 reads TGTGCCAGCAGTTGGCCCCTTGGGCCCCAGCATTTT. Protein sequence: CASSWPLGPQHF.

The chain links TRBV19 to TRBJ1-3, with 10 bases aligning to TRBD1. The CDR3 has 15 amino acids. Germline V gene lookup returns CDR1 LNHDA and CDR2 SQIVND (reference sequence). With 5 bases clipped from V and 2 bases from J, the junction kept 3 bases outside the gene matches. The CDR3 DNA follows: TGTGCCAGTAGTGCGACAGGGGGCCCTGGAAACACCATATATTTT. The encoded protein is CASSATGGPGNTIYF.

A single count supports this clone. J is TRBJ2-1 and V is TRBV9; D not certain. This CDR3 has 13 amino acids. The germline gives CDR1 SGDLS, CDR2 YYNGEE. Trimming stripped 4 bases from V and 4 bases from J, with 9 bases between. The CDR3 DNA sequence: TGTGCCAGCAGCCCTTATGTATACAATGAGCAGTTCTTC. Protein product: CASSPYVYNEQFF.

The chain has TRBV2 and TRBJ1-3; D might be TRBD1 (6 bases). Per the germline V gene, CDR1 is SNHLY and CDR2 is FYNNEI. Trimming pared 8 bases from V and 4 bases from J, leaving 18 bases between. The CDR3 is made up of 15 amino acids. CDR3 DNA sequence: TGTGCCAGCGAGGAGACAGGTCCGCGAGGAAACACCATATATTTT. Its protein is CASEETGPRGNTIYF. The full variable domain, in which reference TRBV2 and TRBJ1-3 provide the parts outside the CDR3, is EPEVTQTPSHQVTQMGQEVILRCVPISNHLYFYWYRQILGQKVEFLVSFYNNEISEKSEIFDDQFSVERPDGSNFTLKIRSTKLEDSAMYFCASEETGPRGNTIYFGEGSWLTVV.

This rearrangement joins TRBV7-9 to TRBJ2-7, with 9 positions matching TRBD1. The CDR3 runs 14 residues. Trimming cost V 4 bases and J 4 bases; bases outside gene matches: 5. Germline V gene sequence: CDR1 SEHNR, CDR2 FQNEAQ (reference sequence). In nucleotides, the CDR3 is TGTGCCAGCAGCTCACCGGGACAGGGTTACGAGCAGTACTTC. Translation: CASSSPGQGYEQYF.

The chain carries TRBV28 and TRBJ2-1, with D possibly TRBD1 on 5 matching bases. Germline CDR1 reads MDHEN; CDR2 reads SYDVKM. The ends were cut back, 9 bases at V and 4 bases at J, with 16 bases in the middle. The CDR3 is 14 amino acids. The CDR3 protein is CASQGYRDYNEQFF. The CDR3 DNA follows: TGTGCCAGTCAGGGATACCGAGATTACAATGAGCAGTTCTTC.

This chain uses TRBV6-1 with TRBJ2-7, with TRBD1 matching 9 bases. The CDR3 sequence is 13 residues long. The trim removed 10 bases at V and 4 bases at J, leaving 8 bases unmatched. Germline lookup yields CDR1 MNHNS and CDR2 SASEGT. The CDR3 DNA follows: TGTGCCACCGCCTGGGACAGGGTATACGAGCAGTACTTC. This encodes CATAWDRVYEQYF.

This chain links TRBV19 with TRBJ2-1, with TRBD2 identical over 12 bases. CDR3 length equals 16 residues. The junction had 8 bases not matched to a gene; V was cut back by 7 bases and J by 4 bases. Germline CDR1 is LNHDA and CDR2 is SQIVND (reference sequence). The CDR3 is CASIPTSGGPYNEQFF. The CDR3 coding sequence is TGTGCCAGTATCCCGACTAGCGGGGGACCATACAATGAGCAGTTCTTC.

The genes are TRBV9 and TRBJ2-2, with TRBD1 matching over 10 bases. Germline lookup yields CDR1 SGDLS and CDR2 YYNGEE. The CDR3 spans 14 residues. V was pared by 4 bases and J by 9 bases, with 6 bases of the junction left unmatched. For the CDR3, the DNA is TGTGCCAGCAGCCCCGGGACAGGGGTCCGGGAGCTGTTTTTT. Protein sequence: CASSPGTGVRELFF.

The V call is TRBV28, the J call TRBJ2-5, with D perhaps matching TRBD2 (5 bases). The J call could be wrong; TRBJ2-7 is a better fit for the DNA end. This CDR3 is 16 amino acids long. Germline CDR1 MDHEN, CDR2 SYDVKM. The CDR3 DNA is TGTGCCAGCAGCTCCTCGGTGGACTGGAGCCCCCACGAGCAGTACTTC. This translates into CASSSSVDWSPHEQYF.

This clone came up a few times. The chain recombines TRBV7-6 with TRBJ2-7; D is ambiguous. Between the trimmed V and J ends, which lost 1 base and 6 bases, there was a span of 10 bases. Germline CDR1 and CDR2: SGHVS and FNYEAQ. The CDR3 extends over 13 amino acids. The CDR3 is CASSLGGRAEQYF. In DNA, the CDR3 is TGTGCCAGCAGCTTAGGTGGAAGGGCCGAGCAGTACTTC. The complete variable domain, with remaining parts taken from reference TRBV7-6 and TRBJ2-7, reads GAGVSQSPRYKVTKRGQDVALRCDPISGHVSLYWYRQALGQGPEFLTYFNYEAQQDKSGLPNDRFSAERPEGSISTLTIQRTEQRDSAMYRCASSLGGRAEQYFGPGTRLTVT.

The chain uses TRBV11-2 and TRBJ2-5; D gene ambiguous. The CDR3 has 15 amino acids. Per germline, CDR1 SGHAT and CDR2 FQNNGV. The V end was cut by 1 base, the J end by 5 bases, with 14 bases between. This CDR3 is CASSLAVMARETQYF. CDR3 DNA sequence: TGTGCCAGCAGCTTAGCAGTCATGGCTCGGGAGACCCAGTACTTC.

This rearrangement joins TRBV11-2 to TRBJ1-2, with 9 bases identical to TRBD1. CDR3 size: 15 residues. CDR1 SGHAT and CDR2 FQNNGV come from the germline V gene. V shed 5 bases, J shed 5 bases, and the junction held 9 bases outside the gene matches. In DNA, the CDR3 is TGTGCCAGCAGCCCTAAACTGGGACAGGGATATGGCTACACCTTC. It is translated as CASSPKLGQGYGYTF. The full variable domain, completed using reference TRBV11-2 and TRBJ1-2, is EAGVAQSPRYKIIEKRQSVAFWCNPISGHATLYWYQQILGQGPKLLIQFQNNGVVDDSQLPKDRFSAERLKGVDSTLKIQPAKLEDSAVYLCASSPKLGQGYGYTFGSGTRLTVV.

This sequence joins TRBV4-1 and TRBJ2-1; TRBD2 agrees at 13 bases. Per germline, CDR1 MGHRA and CDR2 YSYEKL. V shed 2 bases, J shed 4 bases, and the junction held 2 bases outside the gene matches. The CDR3 length is 16 residues. CDR3 coding DNA: TGCGCCAGCAGCCAATTGGGACTAGCGGGGTACAATGAGCAGTTCTTC. As protein: CASSQLGLAGYNEQFF.

The J gene is TRBJ1-1, the V gene TRBV29-1, with D maybe TRBD1 (5 bases). Deletions cut 5 bases from V and 2 bases from J, with 12 bases between. The germline gives CDR1 SQVTM, CDR2 ANQGSEA. The CDR3 length is 13 residues. DNA for the CDR3: TGCAGCGTTCCGTTTGGGGCTAACACTGAAGCTTTCTTT. This codes for CSVPFGANTEAFF.

This clone has just one count. The CDR3 DNA reads as TGTGCCAGTAGTATACAAGCGGGGGACTACGAGCAGTACTTC. It encodes CASSIQAGDYEQYF. This sequence joins TRBV19 and TRBJ2-7; 8 bases match TRBD2. V lost 2 bases to trimming and J lost 3 bases; unmatched junction nucleotides: 3. The CDR3 length is 14 residues. Looked up from germline, CDR1 is LNHDA and CDR2 is SQIVND (reference sequence).

V gene TRBV18 combines with J gene TRBJ2-6; D gene ambiguous. This CDR3 comprises 15 residues. Trimming stripped 2 bases from V and 0 bases from J, with 5 bases between. Germline CDR1 KGHSH, CDR2 LQKENI. This CDR3 is CASSPARSGANVLTF. For the CDR3, the DNA is TGTGCCAGCTCACCAGCCCGCTCTGGGGCCAACGTCCTGACTTTC.

This clone was found once. The V gene is TRBV12-5, the J gene TRBJ2-6; D not certain. There are 13 residues in the CDR3. Germline assignment: CDR1 LGHNT and CDR2 FRNRAP. The V end lost 5 bases, the J end lost 0 bases, and 2 bases lay between the germline ends. The CDR3 loop is CASGASGANVLTF. The CDR3 DNA is TGTGCTAGTGGTGCCTCTGGGGCCAACGTCCTGACTTTC.

V and J are TRBV28 and TRBJ2-1; a possible D gene is TRBD2 (7 bases). The CDR3 covers 15 residues. CDR1 and CDR2 from the germline V gene are MDHEN and SYDVKM. With 5 bases removed from V and 5 bases from J, the gap between germline ends came to 16 bases. The CDR3 coding sequence is TGTGCCAGCAGTCCAAGGGGGGGCCAAGACAATGAGCAGTTCTTC. Its translation is CASSPRGGQDNEQFF.

The chain uses TRBV2 and TRBJ2-2; D is undetermined. This CDR3 comprises 15 residues. Germline V lookup: CDR1 SNHLY, CDR2 FYNNEI. V gave up 4 bases and J gave up 7 bases, with 16 bases separating them. As DNA, the CDR3 is TGTGCCAGCAGTGGTTCGGGCTTCTTGGGCGGGGAGCTGTTTTTT. As protein: CASSGSGFLGGELFF.

The V gene is TRBV27, the J gene TRBJ1-6; D unresolved. Germline V lookup: CDR1 MNHEY, CDR2 SMNVEV (reference sequence). This CDR3 contains 13 residues. V gave up 3 bases and J gave up 8 bases, with 8 bases separating them. This CDR3 reads CASSFWVDSPLHF. The CDR3 nucleotides are TGTGCCAGCAGTTTCTGGGTGGATTCACCCCTCCACTTT.